The rows below give T cell receptor beta chains drawn from one sample of a study of human T cells and chemical hapten exposure. TCRdb fed the RACE reads into MiXCR, producing one record per CDR3 protein. Found here are roughly 40,000 distinct CDR3 sequences, roughly 12% of them singletons; the top ten hold approximately 5.3%. This material consisted of whole blood, taken in connection with sensitization to the hapten diphenylcyclopropenone (DPC). The origin of the receptors is a woman under 40 with alopecia areata. Some clones in this sample may be carry-over from other donors' samples. Each CDR3 is given with its conserved first and last residue. D genes are given only for firm matches. The size entry is marked missing in some rows and otherwise reads once, few, many or a size class.

v_gene	d_gene	abundance	len	j_gene	CDR3nt	CDR3aa
TRBV7-2	-	many	17	TRBJ2-7	TGTGCCAGCAGCCTATTCGGGGAACTGGGAACGGTTGGTAGAGAGTACTTC	CASSLFGELGTVGREYF
TRBV5-4	-	-	15	TRBJ2-7	TGTGCCAGCAGCCCGTCCGCGACTGTCTCCTACGAGCAGTACTTC	CASSPSATVSYEQYF
TRBV6-6	-	-	14	TRBJ2-2	TGTGCCAGCTACAGGACAAGGGCGGCCGGGGAGCTGTTTTTT	CASYRTRAAGELFF
TRBV6-5	TRBD2	many	16	TRBJ2-3	TGTGCCAGCACTTCCCCCCTTAGCGGGAGCACAGATACGCAGTATTTT	CASTSPLSGSTDTQYF
TRBV15	-	many	15	TRBJ2-6	TGTGCCACCAGCAGAGACAACTCTGGGGCCAACGTCCTGACTTTC	CATSRDNSGANVLTF
TRBV11-1	-	few	15	TRBJ2-7	TGTGCCAGCAGCAACCGGGACGTTGGCTCCTACGAGCAGTACTTC	CASSNRDVGSYEQYF
TRBV28	-	-	14	TRBJ2-1	TGTGCCAGCACGGTCGGGGGAAGTTACAATGAGCAGTTCTTC	CASTVGGSYNEQFF
TRBV7-8	-	many	14	TRBJ1-1	TGTGCCAGCAGCTTATCCTACACAAACACTGAAGCTTTCTTT	CASSLSYTNTEAFF
TRBV21-1	-	few	14	TRBJ2-5	TGTGCCAGCAGCAAAGAATCGGGCACAGAGACCCAGTACTTC	CASSKESGTETQYF
TRBV2	-	many	13	TRBJ2-1	TGTGCCAGCAGGGAGGGAGTCGGAGATGAGCAGTTCTTC	CASREGVGDEQFF
TRBV5-1	-	few	14	TRBJ2-7	TGCGCCAGCAGCTTGGCTCCAGGGTCCCACGAGCAGTACTTC	CASSLAPGSHEQYF
TRBV6-2/TRBV6-3	-	-	17	TRBJ2-1	TGTGCCAGCAGTTACGATAAGCCTAAGAGACCCTCCAATGAGCAGTTCTTC	CASSYDKPKRPSNEQFF
TRBV6-2/TRBV6-3	TRBD1	few	20	TRBJ2-7	TGTGCCAGCAGTTACGTGACAGGGGATAGTCCACATCCCCGCCCGTACGAGCAGTACTTC	CASSYVTGDSPHPRPYEQYF
TRBV28	-	few	14	TRBJ1-5	TGTGCCAGCACCCTCGGAGGAATAAATCAGCCCCAGCATTTT	CASTLGGINQPQHF
TRBV29-1	-	-	13	TRBJ2-3	TGCAGCGTCGCCGGGGCGAAGGGAGATACGCAGTATTTT	CSVAGAKGDTQYF
TRBV7-2	-	many	15	TRBJ2-7	TGTGCCAGCAGCTTAGACGCCCTAGGCCCCTACGAGCAGTACTTC	CASSLDALGPYEQYF